This TCR beta chain originates from a study of long-term antiretroviral therapy in people with HIV. The authors ran the immunoSEQ assay, v3.0, at survey level. This table comes from immunoSEQ multiplex PCR, and its TCRdb copy is limited to in-frame clones, with some not included. The profile shows some 15,000 clones, approximately 72% of them singletons. This CDR3 comprises 14 residues. Germline lookup yields CDR1 GTSNPN and CDR2 SVGIG (reference sequence). V dropped 1 base and J dropped 4 bases, with 8 bases sitting between them. This clone was observed a few times. Sequences were derived from unsorted PBMCs, sampled more than 3.1 years after starting antiretroviral therapy. The chain joins TRBV30 to TRBJ1-6; D gene ambiguous. The receptor comes from a woman in her forties with HIV. The CDR3 region is CAWSAGGYNSPLHF. For the CDR3, the DNA is TGTGCCTGGAGTGCGGGTGGTTATAATTCACCCCTCCACTTT.